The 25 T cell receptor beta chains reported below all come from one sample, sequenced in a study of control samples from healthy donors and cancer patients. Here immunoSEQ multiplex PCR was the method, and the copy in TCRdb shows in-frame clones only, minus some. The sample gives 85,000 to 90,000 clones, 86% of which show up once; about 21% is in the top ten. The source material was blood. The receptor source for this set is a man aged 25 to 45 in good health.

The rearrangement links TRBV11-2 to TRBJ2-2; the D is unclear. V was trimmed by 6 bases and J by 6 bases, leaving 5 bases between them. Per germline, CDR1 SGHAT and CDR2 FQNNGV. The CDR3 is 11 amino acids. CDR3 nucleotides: TGTGCCAGCAGGGTCTCCGGGGAGCTGTTTTTT. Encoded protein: CASRVSGELFF.

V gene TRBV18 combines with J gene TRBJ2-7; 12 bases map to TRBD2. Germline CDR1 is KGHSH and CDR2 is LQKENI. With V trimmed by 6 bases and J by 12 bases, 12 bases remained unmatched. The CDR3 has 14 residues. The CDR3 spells CASSPGTSGPPSYF. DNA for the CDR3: TGTGCCAGCTCGCCCGGGACTAGCGGGCCCCCCTCGTACTTC.

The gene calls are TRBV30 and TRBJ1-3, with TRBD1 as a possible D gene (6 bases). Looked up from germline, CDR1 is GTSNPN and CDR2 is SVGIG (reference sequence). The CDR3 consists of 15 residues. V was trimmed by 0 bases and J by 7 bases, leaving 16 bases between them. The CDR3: CAWSVPGTGRNTIYF. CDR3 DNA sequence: TGTGCCTGGAGTGTACCGGGTACAGGGAGGAACACCATATATTTT.

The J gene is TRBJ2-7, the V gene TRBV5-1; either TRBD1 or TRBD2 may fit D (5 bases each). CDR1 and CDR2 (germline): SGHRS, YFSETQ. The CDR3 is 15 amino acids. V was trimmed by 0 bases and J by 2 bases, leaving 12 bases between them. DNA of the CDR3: TGCGCCAGCAGCTTGGCTCCCGGGACGCCCTACGAGCAGTACGTC. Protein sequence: CASSLAPGTPYEQYV.

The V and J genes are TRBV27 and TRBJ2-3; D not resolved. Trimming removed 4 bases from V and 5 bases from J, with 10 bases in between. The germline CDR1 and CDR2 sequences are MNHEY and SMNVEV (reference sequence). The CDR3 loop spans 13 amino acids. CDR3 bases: TGTGCCAGCAGTTCGACCTCCAGAGATACGCAGTATTTT. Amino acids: CASSSTSRDTQYF.

CDR3: CASSPGGSQETQYF. The CDR3 DNA sequence: TGTGCCAGCAGTCCCGGGGGTTCACAAGAGACCCAGTACTTC. V gene TRBV6-5 combines with J gene TRBJ2-5, with D possibly matching TRBD2 (6 bases). Trimming removed 5 bases at V and 2 bases at J, with 12 bases between. The CDR3 covers 14 residues. The germline gives CDR1 MNHEY, CDR2 SVGAGI.

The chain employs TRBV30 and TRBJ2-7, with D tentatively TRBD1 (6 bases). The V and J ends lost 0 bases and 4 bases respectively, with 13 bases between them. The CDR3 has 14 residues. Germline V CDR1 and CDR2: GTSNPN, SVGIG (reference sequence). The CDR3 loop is CAWSVSQGFYEQYF. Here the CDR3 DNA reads TGTGCCTGGAGTGTTAGTCAGGGGTTTTACGAGCAGTACTTC.

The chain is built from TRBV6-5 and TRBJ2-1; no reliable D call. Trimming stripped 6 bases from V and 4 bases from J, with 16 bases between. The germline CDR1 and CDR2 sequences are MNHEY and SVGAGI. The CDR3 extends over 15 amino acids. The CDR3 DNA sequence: TGTGCCAGCAGCCGCGTGGCGCCTCCTTACAATGAGCAGTTCTTC. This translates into CASSRVAPPYNEQFF.

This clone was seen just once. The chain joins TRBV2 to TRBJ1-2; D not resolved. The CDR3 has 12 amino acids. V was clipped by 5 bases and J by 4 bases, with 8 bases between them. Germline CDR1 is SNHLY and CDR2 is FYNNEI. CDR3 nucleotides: TGTGCCAGCAGTTTAGACTCCTATGGCTACACCTTC. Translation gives CASSLDSYGYTF.

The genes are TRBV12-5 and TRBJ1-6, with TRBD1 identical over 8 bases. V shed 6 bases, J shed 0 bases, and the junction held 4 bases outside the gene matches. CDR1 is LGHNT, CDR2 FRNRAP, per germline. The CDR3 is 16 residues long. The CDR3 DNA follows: TGTGCTAGTGGAGGGACAGGAAGCTCCTATAATTCACCCCTCCACTTT. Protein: CASGGTGSSYNSPLHF.

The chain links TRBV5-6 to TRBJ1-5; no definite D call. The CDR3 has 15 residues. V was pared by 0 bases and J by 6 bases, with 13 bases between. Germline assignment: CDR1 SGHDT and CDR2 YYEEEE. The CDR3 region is CASSLGGGPAQPQHF. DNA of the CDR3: TGTGCCAGCAGCTTGGGTGGAGGGCCGGCTCAGCCCCAGCATTTT.

DNA for the CDR3: TGTGCCAGCAGCTTGGTTCAAACCCCTAACTATGGCTACACCTTC. This codes for CASSLVQTPNYGYTF. The V gene is TRBV5-4, the J gene TRBJ1-2, with D uncertain. The CDR3 runs to 15 residues. Germline-derived CDR1 and CDR2 are SGHNT and YYREEE (reference sequence). V was trimmed by 0 bases and J by 0 bases, leaving 9 bases between them.

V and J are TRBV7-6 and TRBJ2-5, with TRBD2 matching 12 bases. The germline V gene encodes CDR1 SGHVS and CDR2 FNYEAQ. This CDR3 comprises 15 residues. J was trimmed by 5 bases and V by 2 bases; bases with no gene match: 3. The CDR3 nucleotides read TGTGCCAGCAGCTTACCTAGCGGGGGGGCCGAGACCCAGTACTTC. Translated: CASSLPSGGAETQYF. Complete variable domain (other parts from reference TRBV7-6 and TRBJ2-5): GAGVSQSPRYKVTKRGQDVALRCDPISGHVSLYWYRQALGQGPEFLTYFNYEAQQDKSGLPNDRFSAERPEGSISTLTIQRTEQRDSAMYRCASSLPSGGAETQYFGPGTRLLVL.

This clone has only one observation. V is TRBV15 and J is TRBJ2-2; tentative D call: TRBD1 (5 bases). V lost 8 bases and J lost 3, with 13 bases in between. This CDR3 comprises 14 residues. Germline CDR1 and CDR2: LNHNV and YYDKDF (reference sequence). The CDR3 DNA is TGTGCCACCGGAAGGGGAAGGTACACCGGGGAGCTGTTTTTT. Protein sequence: CATGRGRYTGELFF.

The CDR3 reads CASSLRKGSMDTQYF. The CDR3 DNA reads as TGTGCCAGCAGCTTACGTAAGGGTTCCATGGATACGCAGTATTTT. The V and J genes are TRBV7-8 and TRBJ2-3; D gene ambiguous. The CDR3 contains 15 residues. V was shortened by 2 bases and J by 6 bases, with 15 bases between the two germline ends. Germline V gives CDR1 SGHVS, CDR2 FQNEAQ.

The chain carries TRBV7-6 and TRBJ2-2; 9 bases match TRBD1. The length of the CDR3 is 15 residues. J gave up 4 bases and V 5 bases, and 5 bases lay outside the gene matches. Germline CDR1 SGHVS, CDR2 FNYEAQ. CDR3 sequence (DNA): TGTGCCAGCAGCCCCGGGACAGGGAGCACCGGGGAGCTGTTTTTT. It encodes CASSPGTGSTGELFF.

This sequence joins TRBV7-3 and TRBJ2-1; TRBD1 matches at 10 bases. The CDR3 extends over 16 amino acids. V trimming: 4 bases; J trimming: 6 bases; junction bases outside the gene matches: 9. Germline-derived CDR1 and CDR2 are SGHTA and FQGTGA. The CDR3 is CASSSTGDRGRNEQFF. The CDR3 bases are TGTGCCAGCAGCTCTACGGGGGACAGGGGTCGCAATGAGCAGTTCTTC.

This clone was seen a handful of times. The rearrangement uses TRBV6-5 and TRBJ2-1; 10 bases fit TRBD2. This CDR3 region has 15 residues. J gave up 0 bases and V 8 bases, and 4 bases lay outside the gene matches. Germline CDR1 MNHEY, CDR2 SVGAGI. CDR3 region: CASLSGGASYNEQFF. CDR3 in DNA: TGTGCCAGCCTGAGCGGGGGGGCCTCCTACAATGAGCAGTTCTTC.

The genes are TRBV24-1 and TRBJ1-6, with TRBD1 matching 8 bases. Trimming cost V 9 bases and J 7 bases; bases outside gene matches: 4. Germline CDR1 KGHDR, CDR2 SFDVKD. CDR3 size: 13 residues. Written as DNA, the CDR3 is TGTGCCACCCAGGGGGCAACGAATTCACCCCTCCACTTT. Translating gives CATQGATNSPLHF.

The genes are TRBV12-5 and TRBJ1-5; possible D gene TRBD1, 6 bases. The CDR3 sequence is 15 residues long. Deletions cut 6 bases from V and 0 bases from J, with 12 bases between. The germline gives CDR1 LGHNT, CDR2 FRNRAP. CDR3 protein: CASGQGQSSNQPQHF. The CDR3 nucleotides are TGTGCTAGTGGCCAAGGACAGAGTAGCAATCAGCCCCAGCATTTT.

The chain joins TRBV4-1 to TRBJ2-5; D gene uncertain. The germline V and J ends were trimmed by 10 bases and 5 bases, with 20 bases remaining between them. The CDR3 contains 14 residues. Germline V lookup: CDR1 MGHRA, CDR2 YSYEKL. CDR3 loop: CATRTPKKGETQYF. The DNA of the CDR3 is TGCGCCACCCGAACTCCCAAGAAAGGGGAGACCCAGTACTTC.

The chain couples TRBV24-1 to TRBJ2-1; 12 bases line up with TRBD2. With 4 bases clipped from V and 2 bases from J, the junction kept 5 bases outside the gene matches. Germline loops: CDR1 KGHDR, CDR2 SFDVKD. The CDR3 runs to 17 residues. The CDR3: CATSDLTSGGPYNEQFF. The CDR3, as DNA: TGTGCCACCAGTGACTTGACTAGCGGGGGACCCTACAATGAGCAGTTCTTC.

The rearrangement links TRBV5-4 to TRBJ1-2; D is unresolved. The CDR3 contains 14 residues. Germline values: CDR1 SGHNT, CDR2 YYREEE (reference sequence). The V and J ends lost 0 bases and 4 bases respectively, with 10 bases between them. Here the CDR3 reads CASSLERSAYGYTF. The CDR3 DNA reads TGTGCCAGCAGCTTGGAACGAAGTGCCTATGGCTACACCTTC.

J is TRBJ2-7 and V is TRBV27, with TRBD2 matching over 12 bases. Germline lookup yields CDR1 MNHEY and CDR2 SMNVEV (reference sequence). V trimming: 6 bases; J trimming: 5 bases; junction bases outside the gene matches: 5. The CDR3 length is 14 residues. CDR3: CASSLLAGGDEQYF. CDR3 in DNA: TGTGCCAGCAGCCTACTAGCGGGGGGCGACGAGCAGTACTTC.

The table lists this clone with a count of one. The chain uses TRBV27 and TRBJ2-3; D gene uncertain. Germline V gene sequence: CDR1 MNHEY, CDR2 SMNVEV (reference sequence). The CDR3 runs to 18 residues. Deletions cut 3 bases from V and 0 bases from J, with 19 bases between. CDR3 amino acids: CASSFLSPGRVSTDTQYF. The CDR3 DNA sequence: TGTGCCAGCAGTTTTTTGAGCCCCGGACGGGTTAGCACAGATACGCAGTATTTT.